A selection of T cell receptor beta chains follows, all from one sample in a study of CD8 T cells in Susac syndrome. TCRdb re-derived calls from the immunoSEQ multiplex PCR reads in MiXCR, one entry per CDR3 protein. The data show about 140,000 distinct CDR3 sequences, 94% seen once. Sequenced: CD8+ T cells from PBMCs. The origin of the receptors is a human donor in good health. CDR3s include the opening cysteine and the closing phenylalanine or tryptophan. The D gene is left open where the match is weak. The size of a clone is reported for some rows only, either as once, few or many, or as a class for expanded clones.

V gene,D gene,J gene,CDR3 length,clone size,CDR3 DNA,CDR3 protein
TRBV13,TRBD1,TRBJ2-1,16,-,TGTGCCAGCAGCCTAGGACCGGGACAGGACTACAATGAGCAGTTCTTC,CASSLGPGQDYNEQFF
TRBV4-2,-,TRBJ1-5,15,-,TGTGCCAGCAGCCAAGAAGACAGTCTCAATCAGCCCCAGCATTTT,CASSQEDSLNQPQHF
TRBV29-1,TRBD1,TRBJ2-7,12,few,TGCAGCGTTGAGGGGGACAGGTACGAGCAGTACTTC,CSVEGDRYEQYF
TRBV20-1,TRBD2,TRBJ2-7,11,-,TGCAGTGCTAGGAGCGGGAGATCGCAATACTTC,CSARSGRSQYF
TRBV28,-,TRBJ2-1,11,-,TGTGCCAGCATCGAGGGAGGTGAGCAGTTCTTC,CASIEGGEQFF
TRBV27,TRBD1,TRBJ1-1,16,once,TGTGCCAGCAGTTCGTCAGACAGGGGGCTCGGGACTGAAGCTTTCTTT,CASSSSDRGLGTEAFF
TRBV19,-,TRBJ2-2,16,once,TGTGCCAGTAGTATTGGCAGGGCCGAAACGGGTGGGGAGCTGTTTTTT,CASSIGRAETGGELFF
TRBV29-1,-,TRBJ2-7,12,-,TGCAGCGTCTCTGGACAGGCGGGGGAGCAGTACTTC,CSVSGQAGEQYF
TRBV20-1,TRBD1,TRBJ2-7,14,once,TGCAGTGCTAGAGACAGGGGGATCGGAGGAGAGCAGTACTTC,CSARDRGIGGEQYF
TRBV13,-,TRBJ1-2,14,-,TGTGCCAGCAGCTTAGAAGGGGAAAGAGATGGCTACACCTTC,CASSLEGERDGYTF
TRBV30,-,TRBJ1-4,13,-,TGTGCCTGGAGTTTTCCAACTAATGAAAAACTGTTTTTT,CAWSFPTNEKLFF
TRBV27,-,TRBJ1-2,12,-,TGTGCCACTTCCAGCGGGGTAGGCGGCTACACCTTC,CATSSGVGGYTF
TRBV7-2,TRBD2,TRBJ2-7,18,-,TGTGCCAGCAGCTCAAACCCCCCCTTCGCGGGAGGGGTCTACGAGCAGTACTTC,CASSSNPPFAGGVYEQYF
TRBV15,-,TRBJ2-7,16,once,TGTGCCACCAGCAGAGAGGGCGGTTCAGCCTCCTACGAGCAGTACTTC,CATSREGGSASYEQYF
TRBV29-1,-,TRBJ2-2,11,-,TGCAGCGTTGAATACACCGGGGAGCTGTTTTTT,CSVEYTGELFF